This T cell receptor beta chain is drawn from a study of cytomegalovirus exposure and HLA in healthy donors. Remarks on this clone: What it binds is not known.

Everyone who donated was a healthy bone marrow donor. A multiplex PCR was run with 60 Vbeta primers and 13 Jbeta primers. Some clones are missing from TCRdb's copy, which holds only in-frame ones; the method was immunoSEQ multiplex PCR. The sample has about 99,000 clones, around 66% seen once. Findings and limits, study-wide: Within an earlier analysis, most TCR beta V segments proved productive either about 87% or about 30% of the time. Researchers catalogued some 160 TCR beta chains as cytomegalovirus-associated. There were a few CMV-associated chains whose specificity for CMV antigens was confirmed in vitro.

Sequencing used PBMCs. This receptor was obtained from a woman in her forties or fifties in good health and CMV-seronegative.

The CDR3: CASSSTGGSGNTIYF. The CDR3 bases are TGTGCCAGCAGCTCAACAGGGGGCTCTGGAAACACCATATATTTT. The V and J genes are TRBV7-9 and TRBJ1-3; 8 bases match TRBD1. Germline CDR1 reads SEHNR; CDR2 reads FQNEAQ (reference sequence). V shed 4 bases, J shed 0 bases, and the junction held 2 bases outside the gene matches. The CDR3 spans 15 residues.